The source of this TCR beta chain is a study of T cell changes during pregnancy in multiple sclerosis. This clone was detected only once. The germline V gene has CDR1 MNHNY and CDR2 SVGAGI (reference sequence). This CDR3 region has 14 residues. The ends were cut back, 6 bases at V and 5 bases at J, with 16 bases in the middle. TCRdb keeps only in-frame clones here, not all; method: immunoSEQ multiplex PCR. This sample has more than 55,000 clones, with about 94% found just once. The receptor's source is a female donor in good health, enrolled as a control in a pregnancy study. This rearrangement joins TRBV6-6 to TRBJ2-5; a weak D match, TRBD1 (5 bases). Specimen: peripheral blood, collected in the first trimester of pregnancy. The CDR3 here is CASREIGRAETQYF. As DNA, the CDR3 is TGTGCCAGCAGAGAGATTGGCAGGGCGGAGACCCAGTACTTC.